These 12 T cell receptor beta chains came from one sample sequenced in a study of post-analysis software for immune sequencing data. Study-wide results and limits: Four to six TRBV segments were more frequent in patients than controls; TRBV5-6, TRBV5-1 and TRBV20-1 belonged to this group.

For these TCRs, the target antigens are not known. Prepared libraries of TCR beta cDNA carried unique molecular identifiers. A single record per CDR3 protein comes from TCRdb applying MiXCR to the PCR reads. The sample lists about 770,000 distinct CDR3 sequences; roughly 46% were seen once. Sequencing input: blood. These TCRs come from a girl between 5 and 17 years old with multiple sclerosis.

This clonotype was seen a few times. This chain links TRBV6-5 with TRBJ2-3; TRBD1 matches at 8 bases. Germline V gene data show CDR1 as MNHEY and CDR2 as SVGAGI. J gave up 1 base and V 6 bases, and 6 bases lay outside the gene matches. CDR3 length: 15 residues. CDR3: CASRSPGQGTDTQYF. The CDR3 DNA reads TGTGCCAGCAGGTCCCCGGGACAGGGCACAGATACGCAGTATTTT.

The chain employs TRBV6-6 and TRBJ2-1; TRBD1 agrees at 11 bases. The CDR3 is made up of 16 amino acids. V trimming: 6 bases; J trimming: 9 bases; junction bases outside the gene matches: 13. In germline, CDR1 is MNHNY, CDR2 SVGAGI (reference sequence). CDR3 in amino acids: CASSPPQDRGLVEQFF. DNA for the CDR3: TGTGCCAGCAGCCCTCCCCAGGACAGGGGGCTTGTTGAGCAGTTCTTC.

This clonotype was picked up a small number of times. The chain uses TRBV10-3 and TRBJ2-5; D is undetermined. CDR1 and CDR2 from the germline V gene are ENHRY and SYGVKD. The CDR3 length is 13 residues. Trimming took 4 bases from V and 0 from J, leaving 6 bases between them. CDR3 DNA sequence: TGTGCCATCAGTGTGTCGTACCAAGAGACCCAGTACTTC. This encodes CAISVSYQETQYF.

The chain joins TRBV10-3 to TRBJ2-1; D is undetermined. The CDR3 runs 14 residues. V lost 10 bases, J lost 5 bases, and 18 bases lay in between. Germline lookup yields CDR1 ENHRY and CDR2 SYGVKD. CDR3 nucleotides: TGTGCCACAACCCCGCTGGCCCAAGACAATGAGCAGTTCTTC. Translation gives CATTPLAQDNEQFF.

The chain uses TRBV6-5 and TRBJ1-2; D not certain. Germline values: CDR1 MNHEY, CDR2 SVGAGI. The CDR3 sequence is 14 residues long. V was pared by 7 bases and J by 0 bases, with 12 bases between. CDR3 protein: CASKPGLANYGYTF. In DNA form, the CDR3 reads TGTGCCAGCAAGCCTGGACTAGCTAACTATGGCTACACCTTC.

J is TRBJ2-1 and V is TRBV27, with D unclear. The CDR3 extends over 16 amino acids. Trimming took off 2 bases at V and 5 bases at J, with 16 bases between the two ends. Germline-derived CDR1 and CDR2 are MNHEY and SMNVEV (reference sequence). The DNA of the CDR3 is TGTGCCAGCAGTTTAGGCGGCCTCCCCCCACACAATGAGCAGTTCTTC. It specifies CASSLGGLPPHNEQFF.

The chain recombines TRBV7-8 with TRBJ2-7; D may match TRBD1 or TRBD2 (6 bases each). The germline gives CDR1 SGHVS, CDR2 FQNEAQ. This CDR3 has 16 amino acids. V dropped 0 bases and J dropped 4 bases, with 16 bases sitting between them. The CDR3 reads CASSLALPGAGYEQYF. CDR3 sequence (DNA): TGTGCCAGCAGCTTAGCGCTTCCGGGGGCGGGATACGAGCAGTACTTC.

This chain uses TRBV19 with TRBJ2-1, with 11 positions matching TRBD1. This CDR3 has 15 residues. V gave up 1 base and J gave up 8 bases; unmatched junction bases: 4. Germline lookup yields CDR1 LNHDA and CDR2 SQIVND (reference sequence). The CDR3 is CASSIGGQGADEQFF. The CDR3 region has the DNA TGTGCCAGTAGTATAGGAGGACAGGGGGCAGATGAGCAGTTCTTC.

The chain combines TRBV28 with TRBJ2-2, with 9 bases that match TRBD1. The CDR3 length is 15 residues. The germline CDR1 and CDR2 sequences are MDHEN and SYDVKM. J lost 3 bases, V lost 5 bases, and 4 bases had no gene match. CDR3 DNA: TGTGCCAGCAGTGAACAGGGGGCGGACACCGGGGAGCTGTTTTTT. It yields the protein CASSEQGADTGELFF.

The V gene is TRBV28, the J gene TRBJ2-4; 8 bases line up with TRBD2. With V trimmed by 3 bases and J by 6 bases, 10 bases remained unmatched. CDR3 length equals 16 residues. Germline assignment: CDR1 MDHEN and CDR2 SYDVKM. The CDR3 sequence is CASSFTSGQRGNIQYF. CDR3 nucleotides: TGTGCCAGCAGTTTCACTAGCGGACAGCGCGGAAACATTCAGTACTTC.

This chain links TRBV20-1 with TRBJ2-7; D possibly uses TRBD1 or TRBD2 (5 bases each). The last part of the DNA fits TRBJ2-4 better; the J call may be wrong. Germline CDR1 is DFQATT and CDR2 is SNEGSKA (reference sequence). The CDR3 spans 16 residues. In nucleotides, the CDR3 is TGCAGTGCTGGGGGAGACGGCTCTACGACCAAAAACATTCAGTACTTC. Translating it yields CSAGGDGSTTKNIQYF.

This clonotype was detected a few times. The gene calls are TRBV12-3 or TRBV12-4 and TRBJ2-1; D is ambiguous. This CDR3 has 12 residues. V lost 3 bases and J 9 bases, leaving 9 bases between the germline ends. CDR3 in DNA: TGTGCCAGCAGTTTCGTCCCAACTGAGCAGTTCTTC. Encoded protein: CASSFVPTEQFF.